A selection of T cell receptor beta chains follows, all from one sample in a study of blood T cell repertoires in COVID-19. Libraries were prepared by immunoSEQ multiplex PCR; TCRdb keeps only in-frame clonotypes and omits some of them. The repertoire consists of approximately 36,000 clones, with approximately 81% occurring once and the leading ten covering approximately 1.7%. The sequenced material came from peripheral blood. Receptor source: a man between 60 and 70 years old with COVID-19, enrolled during active disease. Each CDR3 is given with its conserved first and last residue. The order of the fields is J gene, CDR3 length, V gene, clone size, D gene, CDR3 DNA, CDR3 protein. A D gene is named only where the DNA matches it firmly. The listing skips clone size in some rows; elsewhere it reads once, few, many or a size class.

J: TRBJ1-1; length: 15; V: TRBV6-5; size: -; D: TRBD1; DNA: TGTGCCAGCAGTTACTCGTTGCAGGGGGGCACTGAAGCTTTCTTT; CDR3: CASSYSLQGGTEAFF
J: TRBJ2-7; length: 15; V: TRBV5-6; size: -; D: TRBD1; DNA: TGTGCCAGCAGCCTCAGGGGGCTTCGACTGGGCGAGCAGTACTTC; CDR3: CASSLRGLRLGEQYF
J: TRBJ2-6; length: 16; V: TRBV5-4; size: -; D: TRBD1; DNA: TGTGCCAGCAGCTCACAGGGGCCCTCTGGGGCCAACGTCCTGACTTTC; CDR3: CASSSQGPSGANVLTF
J: TRBJ2-1; length: 14; V: TRBV9; size: -; D: -; DNA: TGTGCCAGCACCAAGGGGGAGGGGCGGAATGAGCAGTTCTTC; CDR3: CASTKGEGRNEQFF
J: TRBJ1-3; length: 14; V: TRBV14; size: -; D: TRBD1; DNA: TGTGCCAGCAGCGCAGGGGGTCCTGGAAACACCATATATTTT; CDR3: CASSAGGPGNTIYF
J: TRBJ2-1; length: 19; V: TRBV10-3; size: -; D: TRBD2; DNA: TGTGCCATCAGTGCTTTGCGGAGCGGGAGAAGTATGAAAGGCAATGAGCAGTTCTTC; CDR3: CAISALRSGRSMKGNEQFF
J: TRBJ1-1; length: 14; V: TRBV19; size: -; D: TRBD1; DNA: TGTGCCAGTCGGGACAGGGTTTCTGCCACTGAAGCTTTCTTT; CDR3: CASRDRVSATEAFF
J: TRBJ1-3; length: 13; V: TRBV18; size: -; D: -; DNA: TGTGCCAGCTCGTCGACAGGAGGAAACACCATATATTTT; CDR3: CASSSTGGNTIYF
J: TRBJ1-4; length: 15; V: TRBV5-1; size: -; D: -; DNA: TGCGCCAGCAGCTTGGAGCACGCAACTAATGAAAAACTGTTTTTT; CDR3: CASSLEHATNEKLFF
J: TRBJ1-4; length: 15; V: TRBV5-1; size: -; D: -; DNA: TGCGCCAGCCATTACGGGAGCGGGCCAAATGAAAAACTGTTTTTT; CDR3: CASHYGSGPNEKLFF
J: TRBJ2-7; length: 15; V: TRBV28; size: few; D: -; DNA: TGTGCCAGCAGTTCTCCGGGATCGGGGGAGTACGAGCAGTACTTC; CDR3: CASSSPGSGEYEQYF
J: TRBJ2-7; length: 17; V: TRBV3-1/TRBV3-2; size: -; D: TRBD2; DNA: TGTGCCAGCAGCCAAGCGGCGGGAGCCCTTTCCACCTACGAGCAGTACTTC; CDR3: CASSQAAGALSTYEQYF
J: TRBJ2-3; length: 15; V: TRBV10-3; size: -; D: -; DNA: TGTGCCATCAGTGTACGGCGGGCCGCCACAGATACGCAGTATTTT; CDR3: CAISVRRAATDTQYF
J: TRBJ1-4; length: 16; V: TRBV5-8; size: -; D: TRBD1; DNA: TGTGCCAGCAGCTGGGGACAGGGGGTGTCTAATGAAAAACTGTTTTTT; CDR3: CASSWGQGVSNEKLFF
J: TRBJ1-4; length: 13; V: TRBV2; size: -; D: -; DNA: TGTGCCAGCAGGGTGGGCCTGCGAGAAAAACTGTTTTTT; CDR3: CASRVGLREKLFF
J: TRBJ2-1; length: 14; V: TRBV7-3; size: -; D: -; DNA: TGTGCCAGCAGCTTACCAGACTCCCACAATGAGCAGTTCTTC; CDR3: CASSLPDSHNEQFF
J: TRBJ1-1; length: 15; V: TRBV5-1; size: -; D: -; DNA: TGCGCCAGCAGCTTGGAGGGCAGGGACATAACCGAAGCTTTCTTT; CDR3: CASSLEGRDITEAFF
J: TRBJ2-5; length: 13; V: TRBV2; size: once; D: TRBD2; DNA: TGTGCCAGCACTGGGGGAGGGGAAGAGACCCAGTACTTC; CDR3: CASTGGGEETQYF
J: TRBJ1-2; length: 13; V: TRBV30; size: -; D: TRBD1; DNA: TGTGCCTGGGCCCAGGGGGTATACTATGGCTACACCTTC; CDR3: CAWAQGVYYGYTF
J: TRBJ2-7; length: 14; V: TRBV28; size: -; D: TRBD1; DNA: TGTGCCAGCAGGGGGACAGGGGGCGAGAACGAGCAGTACTTC; CDR3: CASRGTGGENEQYF
J: TRBJ2-5; length: 16; V: TRBV7-9; size: -; D: TRBD1; DNA: TGTGCCAGCAGCTTATTCGGGACAGGGGGCGGGGAGACCCAGTACTTC; CDR3: CASSLFGTGGGETQYF
J: TRBJ2-5; length: 15; V: TRBV21-1; size: few; D: -; DNA: TGTGCCAGCAGCCCCCCGGACAGGGGGGGGGAGACCCAGTACTTC; CDR3: CASSPPDRGGETQYF
J: TRBJ2-3; length: 15; V: TRBV7-2; size: -; D: TRBD2; DNA: TGTGCCAGCAGCCTGTCCGGGACTAGCGACAATACGCAGTATTTT; CDR3: CASSLSGTSDNTQYF
J: TRBJ2-7; length: 12; V: TRBV16; size: -; D: -; DNA: TGTGCCAGCAGCCAGGGCAGCTACGAGCAGTACTTC; CDR3: CASSQGSYEQYF
J: TRBJ2-2; length: 15; V: TRBV9; size: -; D: TRBD2; DNA: TGTGCCAGCAGCGTCCCTAGCGGGGGCACCGGGGAGCTGTTTTTT; CDR3: CASSVPSGGTGELFF
J: TRBJ2-3; length: 13; V: TRBV10-3; size: -; D: -; DNA: TGTGCCATCAGTGAGTCGAGGGCAGATACGCAGTATTTT; CDR3: CAISESRADTQYF
J: TRBJ2-4; length: 14; V: TRBV30; size: -; D: -; DNA: TGTGCCTGGGGGCCGCAGTCAGCCAAAAACATTCAGTACTTC; CDR3: CAWGPQSAKNIQYF